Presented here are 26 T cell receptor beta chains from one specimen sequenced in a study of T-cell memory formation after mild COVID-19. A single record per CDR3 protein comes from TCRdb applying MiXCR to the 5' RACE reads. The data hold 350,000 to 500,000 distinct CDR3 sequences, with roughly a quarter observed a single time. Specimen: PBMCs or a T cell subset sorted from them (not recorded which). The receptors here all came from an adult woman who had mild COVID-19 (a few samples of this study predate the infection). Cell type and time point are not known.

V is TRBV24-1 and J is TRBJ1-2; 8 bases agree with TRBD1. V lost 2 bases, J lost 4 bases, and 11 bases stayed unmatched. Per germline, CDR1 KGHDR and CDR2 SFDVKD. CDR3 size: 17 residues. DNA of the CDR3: TGTGCCACCAGTGATTCCCCAGGGGGCGGAAGCGGCTATGGCTACACCTTC. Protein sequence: CATSDSPGGGSGYGYTF.

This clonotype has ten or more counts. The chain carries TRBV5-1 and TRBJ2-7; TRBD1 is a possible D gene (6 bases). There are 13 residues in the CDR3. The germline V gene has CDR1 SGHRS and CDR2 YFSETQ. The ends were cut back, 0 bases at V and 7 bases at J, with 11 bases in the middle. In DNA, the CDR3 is TGCGCCAGCAGCTTGGTGGGGGCAGGGGAGCAGTACTTC. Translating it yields CASSLVGAGEQYF.

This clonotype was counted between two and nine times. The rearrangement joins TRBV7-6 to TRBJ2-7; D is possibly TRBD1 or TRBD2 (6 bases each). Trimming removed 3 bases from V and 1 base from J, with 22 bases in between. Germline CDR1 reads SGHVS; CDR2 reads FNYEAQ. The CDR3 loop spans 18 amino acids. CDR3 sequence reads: CASSFASGQWGDSYEQYF. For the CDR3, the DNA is TGTGCCAGCAGCTTCGCCTCCGGACAGTGGGGGGATTCCTACGAGCAGTACTTC.

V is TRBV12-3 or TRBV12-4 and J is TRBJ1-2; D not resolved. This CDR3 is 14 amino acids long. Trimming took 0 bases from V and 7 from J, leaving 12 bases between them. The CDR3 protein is CASSLAGGWGGYTF. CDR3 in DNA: TGTGCCAGCAGTTTAGCCGGAGGGTGGGGTGGCTACACCTTC.

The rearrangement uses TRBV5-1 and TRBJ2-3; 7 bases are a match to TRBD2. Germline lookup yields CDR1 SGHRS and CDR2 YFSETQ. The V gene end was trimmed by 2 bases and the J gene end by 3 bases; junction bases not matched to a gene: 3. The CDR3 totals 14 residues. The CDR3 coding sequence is TGCGCCAGCAGCTTCCAGGGAGGGACAGATACGCAGTATTTT. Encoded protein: CASSFQGGTDTQYF. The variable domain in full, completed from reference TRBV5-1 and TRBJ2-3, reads KAGVTQTPRYLIKTRGQQVTLSCSPISGHRSVSWYQQTPGQGLQFLFEYFSETQRNKGNFPGRFSGRQFSNSRSEMNVSTLELGDSALYLCASSFQGGTDTQYFGPGTRLTVL.

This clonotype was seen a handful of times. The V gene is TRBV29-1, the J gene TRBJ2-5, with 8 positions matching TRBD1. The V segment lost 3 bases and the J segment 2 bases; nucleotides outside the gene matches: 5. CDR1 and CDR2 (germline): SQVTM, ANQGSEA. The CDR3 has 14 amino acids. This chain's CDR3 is CSVDQGAMQETQYF. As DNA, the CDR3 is TGCAGCGTTGACCAGGGGGCCATGCAAGAGACCCAGTACTTC.

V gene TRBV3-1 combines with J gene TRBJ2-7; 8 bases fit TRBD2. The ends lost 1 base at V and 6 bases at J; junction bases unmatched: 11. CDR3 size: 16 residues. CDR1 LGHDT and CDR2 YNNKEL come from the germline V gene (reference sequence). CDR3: CASSQVPGGAGGEQYF. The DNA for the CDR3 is TGTGCCAGCAGCCAAGTCCCTGGAGGCGCGGGGGGCGAGCAGTACTTC.

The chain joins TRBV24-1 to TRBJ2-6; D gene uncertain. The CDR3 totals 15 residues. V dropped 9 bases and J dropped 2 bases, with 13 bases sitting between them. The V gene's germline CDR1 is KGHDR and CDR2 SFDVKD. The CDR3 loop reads CATGVDKAGANVLTF. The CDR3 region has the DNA TGTGCCACCGGGGTCGACAAGGCTGGGGCCAACGTCCTGACTTTC.

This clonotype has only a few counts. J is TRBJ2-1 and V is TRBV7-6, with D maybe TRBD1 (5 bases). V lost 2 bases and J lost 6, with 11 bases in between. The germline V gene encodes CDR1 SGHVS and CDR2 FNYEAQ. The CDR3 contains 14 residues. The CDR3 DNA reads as TGTGCCAGCAGCTTAACCAGGGTGGGCAATGAGCAGTTCTTC. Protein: CASSLTRVGNEQFF.

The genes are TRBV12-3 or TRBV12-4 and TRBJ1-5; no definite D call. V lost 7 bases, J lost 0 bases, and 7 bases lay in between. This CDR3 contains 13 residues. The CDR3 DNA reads TGTGCCAGCACCAGTAATAGCAATCAGCCCCAGCATTTT. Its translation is CASTSNSNQPQHF.

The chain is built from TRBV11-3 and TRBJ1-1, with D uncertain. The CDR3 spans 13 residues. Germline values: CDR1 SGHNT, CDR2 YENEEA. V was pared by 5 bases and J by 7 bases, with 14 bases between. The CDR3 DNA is TGTGCCAGCAGCGGTGATGGGATCAGTGAAGCTTTCTTT. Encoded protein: CASSGDGISEAFF.

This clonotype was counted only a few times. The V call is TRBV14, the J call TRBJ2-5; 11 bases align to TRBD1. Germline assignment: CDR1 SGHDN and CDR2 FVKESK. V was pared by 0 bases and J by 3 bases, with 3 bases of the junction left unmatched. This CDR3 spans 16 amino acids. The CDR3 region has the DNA TGTGCCAGCAGCCAAGATTGGACAGGGGGCAAAGAGACCCAGTACTTC. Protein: CASSQDWTGGKETQYF.

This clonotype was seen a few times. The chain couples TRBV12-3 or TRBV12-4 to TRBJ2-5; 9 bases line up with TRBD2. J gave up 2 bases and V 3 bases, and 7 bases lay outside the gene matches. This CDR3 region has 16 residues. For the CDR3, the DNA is TGTGCCAGCAGTTTGGTAGCGGGAGTACTTCAAGAGACCCAGTACTTC. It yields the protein CASSLVAGVLQETQYF.

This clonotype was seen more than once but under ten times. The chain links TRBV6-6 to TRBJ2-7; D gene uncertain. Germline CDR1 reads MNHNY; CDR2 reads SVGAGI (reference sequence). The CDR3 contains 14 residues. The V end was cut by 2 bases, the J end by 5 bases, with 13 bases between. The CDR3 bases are TGTGCCAGCAGTTACCCCCGGAGCCGGGACGAGCAGTACTTC. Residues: CASSYPRSRDEQYF.

CDR3: CASSLQRLAGNTGELFF. The CDR3 region has the DNA TGTGCCAGCAGCTTACAAAGACTAGCGGGAAACACCGGGGAGCTGTTTTTT. This sequence joins TRBV7-8 and TRBJ2-2; 11 bases line up with TRBD2. Germline-derived CDR1 and CDR2 are SGHVS and FQNEAQ. CDR3 size: 17 residues. V was clipped by 2 bases and J by 2 bases; unmatched bases: 4. Complete variable domain (other parts from reference TRBV7-8 and TRBJ2-2): GAGVSQSPRYKVAKRGQDVALRCDPISGHVSLFWYQQALGQGPEFLTYFQNEAQLDKSGLPSDRFFAERPEGSVSTLKIQRTQQEDSAVYLCASSLQRLAGNTGELFFGEGSRLTVL.

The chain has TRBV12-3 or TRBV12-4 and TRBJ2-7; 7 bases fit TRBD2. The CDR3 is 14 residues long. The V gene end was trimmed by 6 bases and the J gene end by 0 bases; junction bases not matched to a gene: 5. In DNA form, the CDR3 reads TGTGCCAGCAGACTAGGGGACTACTCCTACGAGCAGTACTTC. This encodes CASRLGDYSYEQYF.

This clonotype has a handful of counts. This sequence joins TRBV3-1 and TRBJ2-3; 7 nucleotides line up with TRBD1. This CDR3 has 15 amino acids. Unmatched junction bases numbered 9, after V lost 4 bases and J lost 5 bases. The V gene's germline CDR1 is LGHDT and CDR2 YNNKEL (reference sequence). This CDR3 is CASSPEGAARDTQYF. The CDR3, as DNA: TGTGCCAGCAGCCCCGAGGGGGCCGCCCGAGATACGCAGTATTTT.

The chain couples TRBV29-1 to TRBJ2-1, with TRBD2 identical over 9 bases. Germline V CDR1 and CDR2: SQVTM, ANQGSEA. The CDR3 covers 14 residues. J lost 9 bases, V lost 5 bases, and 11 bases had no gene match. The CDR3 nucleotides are TGCAGCGTTATAGCGGGAGTGGGTTCGACTGAGCAGTTCTTC. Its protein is CSVIAGVGSTEQFF.

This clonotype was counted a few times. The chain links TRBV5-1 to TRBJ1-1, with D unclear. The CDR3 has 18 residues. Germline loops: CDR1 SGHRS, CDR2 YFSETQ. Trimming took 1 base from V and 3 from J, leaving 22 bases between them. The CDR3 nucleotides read TGCGCCAGCAGCTTGAGTCTCCGGCTTCGGCGGGAGGACACTGAAGCTTTCTTT. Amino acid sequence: CASSLSLRLRREDTEAFF. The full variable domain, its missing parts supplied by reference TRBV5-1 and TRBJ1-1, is KAGVTQTPRYLIKTRGQQVTLSCSPISGHRSVSWYQQTPGQGLQFLFEYFSETQRNKGNFPGRFSGRQFSNSRSEMNVSTLELGDSALYLCASSLSLRLRREDTEAFFGQGTRLTVV.

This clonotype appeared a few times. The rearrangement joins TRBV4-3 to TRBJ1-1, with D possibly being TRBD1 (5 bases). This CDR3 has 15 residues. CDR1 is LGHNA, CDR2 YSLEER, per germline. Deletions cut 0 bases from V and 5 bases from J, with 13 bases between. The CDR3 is CASSQDPRGWTEAFF. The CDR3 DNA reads TGCGCCAGCAGCCAAGACCCGCGGGGCTGGACTGAAGCTTTCTTT.

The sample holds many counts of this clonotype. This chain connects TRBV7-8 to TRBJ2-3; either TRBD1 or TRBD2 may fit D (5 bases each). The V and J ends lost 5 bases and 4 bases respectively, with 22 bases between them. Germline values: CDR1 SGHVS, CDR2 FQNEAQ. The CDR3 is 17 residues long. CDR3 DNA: TGTGCCAGCAGCCCCTTCGGTGTGGGCCTGGGGGCAGATACGCAGTATTTT. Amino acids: CASSPFGVGLGADTQYF.

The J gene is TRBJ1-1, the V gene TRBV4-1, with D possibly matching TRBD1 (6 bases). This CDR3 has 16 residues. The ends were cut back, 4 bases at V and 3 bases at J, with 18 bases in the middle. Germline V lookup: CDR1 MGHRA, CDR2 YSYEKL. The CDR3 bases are TGCGCCAGCAGCCCCCGGCAGGGGTTTTTGGACACTGAAGCTTTCTTT. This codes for CASSPRQGFLDTEAFF.

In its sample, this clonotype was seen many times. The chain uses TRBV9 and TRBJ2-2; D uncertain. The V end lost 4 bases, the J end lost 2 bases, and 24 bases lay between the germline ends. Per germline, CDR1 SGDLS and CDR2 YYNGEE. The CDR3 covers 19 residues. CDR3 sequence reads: CASSPRLTQWTANTGELFF. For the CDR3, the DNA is TGTGCCAGCAGCCCACGTTTAACGCAGTGGACGGCTAACACCGGGGAGCTGTTTTTT.

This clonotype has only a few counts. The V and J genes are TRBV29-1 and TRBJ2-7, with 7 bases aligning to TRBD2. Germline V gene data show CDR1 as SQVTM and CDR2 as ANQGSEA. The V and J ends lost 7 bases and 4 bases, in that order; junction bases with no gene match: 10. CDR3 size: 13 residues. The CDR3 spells CSASVGGVYEQYF. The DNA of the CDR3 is TGCAGCGCCTCGGTGGGGGGGGTGTACGAGCAGTACTTC.

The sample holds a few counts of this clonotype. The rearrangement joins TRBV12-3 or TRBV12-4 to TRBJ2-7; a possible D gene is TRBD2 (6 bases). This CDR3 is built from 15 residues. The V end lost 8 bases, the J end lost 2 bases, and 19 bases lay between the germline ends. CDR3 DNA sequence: TGTGCCAGCTCCCGGAGGGGTAGCGGAGCCTACGAGCAGTACTTC. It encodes CASSRRGSGAYEQYF.

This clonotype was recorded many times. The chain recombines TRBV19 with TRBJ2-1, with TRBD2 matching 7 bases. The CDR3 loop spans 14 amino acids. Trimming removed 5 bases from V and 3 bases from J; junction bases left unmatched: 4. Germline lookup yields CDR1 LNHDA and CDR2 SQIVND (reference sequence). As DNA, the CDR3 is TGTGCCAGTAGTGGGGGAGGGGACTACAATGAGCAGTTCTTC. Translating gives CASSGGGDYNEQFF. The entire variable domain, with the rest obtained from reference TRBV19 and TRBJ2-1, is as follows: DGGITQSPKYLFRKEGQNVTLSCEQNLNHDAMYWYRQDPGQGLRLIYYSQIVNDFQKGDIAEGYSVSREKKESFPLTVTSAQKNPTAFYLCASSGGGDYNEQFFGPGTRLTVL.